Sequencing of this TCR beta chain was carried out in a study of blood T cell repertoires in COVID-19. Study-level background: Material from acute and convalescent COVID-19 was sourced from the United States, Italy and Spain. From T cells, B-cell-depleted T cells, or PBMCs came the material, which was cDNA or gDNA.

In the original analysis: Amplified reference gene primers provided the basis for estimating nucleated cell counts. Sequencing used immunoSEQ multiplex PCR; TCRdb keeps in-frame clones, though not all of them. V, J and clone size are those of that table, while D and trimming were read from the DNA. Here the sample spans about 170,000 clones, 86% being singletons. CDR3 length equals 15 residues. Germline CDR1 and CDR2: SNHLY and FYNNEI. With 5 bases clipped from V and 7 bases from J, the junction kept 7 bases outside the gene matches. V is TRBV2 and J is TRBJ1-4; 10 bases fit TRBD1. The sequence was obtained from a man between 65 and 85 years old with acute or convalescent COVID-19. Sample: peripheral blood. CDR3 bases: TGTGCCAGCAGTAACCGACAGGGGGCAACTGAAAAACTGTTTTTT. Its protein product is CASSNRQGATEKLFF. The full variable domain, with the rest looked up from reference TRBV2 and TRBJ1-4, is EPEVTQTPSHQVTQMGQEVILRCVPISNHLYFYWYRQILGQKVEFLVSFYNNEISEKSEIFDDQFSVERPDGSNFTLKIRSTKLEDSAMYFCASSNRQGATEKLFFGSGTQLSVL.